The clone carrying this T cell receptor beta chain was picked up one time. This entry comes from a study of blood T cell repertoires in COVID-19. As for the study in general: Acute and convalescent COVID-19 specimens originated in the United States, Italy and Spain. PBMCs, B-cell-depleted T cells, or T cells provided the cDNA or gDNA that made up the material.

Source study methods: Researchers report that nucleated cell counts were estimated from reference gene primer amplification. The protocol was immunoSEQ multiplex PCR, while the TCRdb copy is restricted to in-frame clones and leaves out a portion. Clonal size and the V and J genes are those of that table, whereas D and trimming came from the DNA. This table has 300,000 or so clones, about 84% appearing once. V shed 3 bases and J 4 bases; nucleotides not matched to a gene: 0. Germline V gives CDR1 LGHDT, CDR2 YNNKEL (reference sequence). The CDR3 has 13 residues. The chain is built from TRBV3-1 (or the pseudogene TRBV3-2) and TRBJ1-1, with 9 bases lining up with TRBD1. This clonotype was obtained from a woman aged 45-60 years with acute or convalescent COVID-19. What was sequenced was peripheral blood. The CDR3 nucleotides are TGTGCCAGCAGCCAGGACAGGGGCACTGAAGCTTTCTTT. Encoded protein: CASSQDRGTEAFF.